This TCR beta chain derives from a study of identical twins. Study-wide findings and caveats: Alpha sequences out of frame and shared by twins had excess low generation probability.

A few counts support this clonotype. Antigen unknown. CDR3 length: 11 amino acids. In germline, CDR1 is DFQATT, CDR2 SNEGSKA (reference sequence). The V end lost 7 bases, the J end lost 1 base, and 4 bases lay between the germline ends. TCRdb analysed the 5' RACE reads with MiXCR anew, one entry per CDR3 protein. The profile covers a few hundred thousand distinct CDR3 sequences, with about 8.3% appearing a single time and over 2% taken by the ten largest. These data were likewise used in another study, on yellow fever vaccine responses in identical twins.

Specimen: memory (CD45RO+) T cells sorted from blood. V usage is TRBV20-1 and J usage is TRBJ1-4; D gene ambiguous. The clonotype was recovered from a woman aged 18 to 35 in good health. The CDR3, as DNA: TGCAGTGTTGTAACTAATGAAAAACTGTTTTTT. Encoded protein: CSVVTNEKLFF.